The 18 T cell receptor beta chains presented below share a single source sample, sequenced in a study of OX40 agonist ivuxolimab in advanced cancers. The repertoire was sequenced with immunoSEQ multiplex PCR; TCRdb's copy has only in-frame clones and lacks some. The sample consists of tens of thousands of clones, around 82% of them appearing once. The starting material was CD4+ or CD8+ T cells sorted from blood, obtained in a trial of the OX40 agonist ivuxolimab. The origin of the receptors is an adult with an advanced solid tumor such as melanoma, head and neck, liver or kidney cancer.

As DNA, the CDR3 is TGCGCCAGCAGCTTTCTAACCCGACTTACAGGGGCGTTCAGTGAGACCCAGTACTTC. Amino acid sequence: CASSFLTRLTGAFSETQYF. This sequence joins TRBV5-1 and TRBJ2-5; 7 bases line up with TRBD1. Germline CDR1 is SGHRS and CDR2 is YFSETQ. The CDR3 runs 19 residues. The V gene end was trimmed by 2 bases and the J gene end by 5 bases; junction bases not matched to a gene: 21.

The chain has TRBV5-1 and TRBJ2-6, with no clear D. The ends were cut back, 4 bases at V and 2 bases at J, with 25 bases in the middle. There are 20 residues in the CDR3. Germline V gene data show CDR1 as SGHRS and CDR2 as YFSETQ. The CDR3 DNA follows: TGCGCCAGCAGCAGCGTTACCCAGACCTCCTTTGCCCCTGGGGCCAACGTCCTGACTTTC. Translating gives CASSSVTQTSFAPGANVLTF.

The chain recombines TRBV5-6 with TRBJ2-3; no firm D call. The CDR3 spans 15 residues. V gave up 4 bases and J gave up 5 bases, with 17 bases separating them. The germline V gene has CDR1 SGHDT and CDR2 YYEEEE. The CDR3 is CASSIDKDKLDTQYF. CDR3 bases: TGTGCCAGCAGCATCGACAAAGACAAATTAGATACGCAGTATTTT.

The chain joins TRBV9 to TRBJ2-6; tentatively, D is TRBD2 (5 bases). The germline V and J ends were trimmed by 4 bases and 4 bases, with 18 bases remaining between them. Germline loops: CDR1 SGDLS, CDR2 YYNGEE. The CDR3 extends over 17 amino acids. The CDR3 DNA is TGTGCCAGCAGCCCCCAAGAGGGCTCCTCAGGGGCCAACGTCCTGACTTTC. Amino acids: CASSPQEGSSGANVLTF.

This sequence joins TRBV10-3 and TRBJ2-5; 7 nucleotides line up with TRBD2. Germline V gives CDR1 ENHRY, CDR2 SYGVKD. This CDR3 spans 13 amino acids. Trimming cost V 3 bases and J 5 bases; bases outside gene matches: 3. The CDR3 protein is CAISDQGGETQYF. The DNA of the CDR3 is TGTGCCATCAGTGATCAGGGAGGGGAGACCCAGTACTTC.

The genes are TRBV9 and TRBJ2-1; possibly TRBD2 for D (5 bases). Germline values: CDR1 SGDLS, CDR2 YYNGEE. Trimming took off 4 bases at V and 10 bases at J, with 9 bases between the two ends. The CDR3 length is 11 residues. For the CDR3, the DNA is TGTGCCAGCAGCATAGAGCGGGAGCAGTTCTTC. It is translated as CASSIEREQFF.

This chain joins TRBV30 and TRBJ1-1, with 8 bases fitting TRBD1. Germline loops: CDR1 GTSNPN, CDR2 SVGIG (reference sequence). V was clipped by 4 bases and J by 3 bases; unmatched bases: 4. This CDR3 is built from 13 residues. CDR3 sequence: CAWNDRGDTEAFF. CDR3 DNA: TGTGCCTGGAATGACAGGGGCGACACTGAAGCTTTCTTT.

The chain recombines TRBV11-2 with TRBJ2-5, with D unresolved. The germline CDR1 and CDR2 sequences are SGHAT and FQNNGV. The V gene lost 1 base and the J gene lost 5 bases, with 5 bases spanning the gap. This CDR3 comprises 12 residues. The CDR3 sequence: CASSLVRETQYF. The CDR3 coding sequence is TGTGCCAGCAGCTTAGTTAGGGAGACCCAGTACTTC.

V is TRBV7-2 and J is TRBJ2-3; D call uncertain. The CDR3 sequence is 14 residues long. Trimming stripped 4 bases from V and 1 base from J, with 9 bases between. In germline, CDR1 is SGHTA, CDR2 FQGNSA. The CDR3 DNA sequence: TGTGCCAGCAGCTGGGCGGTTGGCACAGATACGCAGTATTTT. It codes for CASSWAVGTDTQYF.

This chain connects TRBV5-1 to TRBJ2-1, with D possibly being TRBD1 or TRBD2 (5 bases each). The CDR3 length is 16 residues. V was clipped by 4 bases and J by 0 bases, with 14 bases between them. CDR1 is SGHRS, CDR2 YFSETQ, per germline. CDR3 residues: CASSLEPGSSYNEQFF. The CDR3 DNA reads TGCGCCAGCAGCCTAGAACCAGGGAGCTCCTACAATGAGCAGTTCTTC.

The gene calls are TRBV29-1 and TRBJ2-5, with 11 nucleotides matching TRBD1. The DNA end is more similar to TRBJ2-7, so the J call may be wrong. The CDR3 is 13 residues long. CDR1 is SQVTM and CDR2 is ANQGSEA in the germline V gene. For the CDR3, the DNA is TGCAGCGTTCGGACAGGGGGCGATTACGAGCAGTACTTC. Protein sequence: CSVRTGGDYEQYF.

This clone was recorded a few times. The chain employs TRBV9 and TRBJ2-7; TRBD2 is a possible D gene (6 bases). Between the trimmed V and J ends, which lost 4 bases and 0 bases, there was a span of 11 bases. The CDR3 sequence is 14 residues long. Germline CDR1 and CDR2: SGDLS and YYNGEE. The CDR3 DNA reads TGTGCCAGCAGCTTAGCGGACACCTCCTACGAGCAGTACTTC. Its translation is CASSLADTSYEQYF.

The chain recombines TRBV6-1 with TRBJ1-4; D gene unclear. This CDR3 is built from 16 residues. Germline lookup yields CDR1 MNHNS and CDR2 SASEGT. V was cut by 1 base and J by 7 bases, with 16 bases left in between. CDR3 residues: CASSEVTEGIGEKLFF. Written as DNA, the CDR3 is TGTGCCAGCAGTGAAGTCACGGAGGGCATAGGTGAAAAACTGTTTTTT.

This clone was picked up a small number of times. The chain has TRBV6-5 and TRBJ1-2; no clear D gene. The CDR3 spans 12 residues. Trimming took 0 bases from V and 8 from J, leaving 7 bases between them. Per the germline V gene, CDR1 is MNHEY and CDR2 is SVGAGI. CDR3 protein: CASSYSNGGYTF. CDR3 bases: TGTGCCAGCAGTTACTCGAACGGGGGCTACACCTTC.

This clone appeared a few times. V and J are TRBV15 and TRBJ1-5, with D uncertain. V lost 1 base and J lost 0, with 13 bases in between. The CDR3 runs 17 residues. In germline, CDR1 is LNHNV, CDR2 YYDKDF (reference sequence). The CDR3 DNA follows: TGTGCCACCAGCAGAGGGAGGGTGTTTGGTAGCAATCAGCCCCAGCATTTT. The encoded protein is CATSRGRVFGSNQPQHF.

This chain uses TRBV30 with TRBJ2-2; 7 bases are a match to TRBD1. This CDR3 region has 13 residues. V shed 3 bases and J 5 bases; nucleotides not matched to a gene: 3. Germline V CDR1 and CDR2: GTSNPN, SVGIG (reference sequence). CDR3 residues: CAWRRGRTGELFF. CDR3 nucleotide sequence: TGTGCCTGGAGGAGGGGGCGGACCGGGGAGCTGTTTTTT. The whole variable domain, remainder taken from reference TRBV30 and TRBJ2-2, is SQTIHQWPATLVQPVGSPLSLECTVEGTSNPNLYWYRQAAGRGLQLLFYSVGIGQISSEVPQNLSASRPQDRQFILSSKKLLLSDSGFYLCAWRRGRTGELFFGEGSRLTVL.

This chain connects TRBV19 to TRBJ1-1; D remains unclear. Deletions cut 5 bases from V and 3 bases from J, with 16 bases between. Germline CDR1 LNHDA, CDR2 SQIVND (reference sequence). The CDR3 length is 15 residues. For the CDR3, the DNA is TGTGCCAGTAGTTTCCGGGTAACCAAAGACACTGAAGCTTTCTTT. Amino acid sequence: CASSFRVTKDTEAFF.

The chain links TRBV9 to TRBJ2-1; TRBD1 is a possible D gene (6 bases). The germline V gene encodes CDR1 SGDLS and CDR2 YYNGEE. Trimming removed 4 bases at V and 8 bases at J, with 13 bases between. CDR3 size: 13 residues. The CDR3 sequence is CASSSDRIDEQFF. For the CDR3, the DNA is TGTGCCAGCAGCTCCGACAGGATCGATGAGCAGTTCTTC.